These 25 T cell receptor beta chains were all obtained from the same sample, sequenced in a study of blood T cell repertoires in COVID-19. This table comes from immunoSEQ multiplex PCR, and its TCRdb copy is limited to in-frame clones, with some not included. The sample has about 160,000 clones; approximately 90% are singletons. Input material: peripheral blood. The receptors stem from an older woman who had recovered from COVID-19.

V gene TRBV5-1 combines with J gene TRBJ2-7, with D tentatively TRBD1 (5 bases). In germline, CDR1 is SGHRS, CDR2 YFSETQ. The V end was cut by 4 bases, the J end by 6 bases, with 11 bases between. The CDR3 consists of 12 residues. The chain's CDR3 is CASSLQGSEQYF. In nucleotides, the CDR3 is TGCGCCAGCAGCCTGCAGGGTTCCGAGCAGTACTTC.

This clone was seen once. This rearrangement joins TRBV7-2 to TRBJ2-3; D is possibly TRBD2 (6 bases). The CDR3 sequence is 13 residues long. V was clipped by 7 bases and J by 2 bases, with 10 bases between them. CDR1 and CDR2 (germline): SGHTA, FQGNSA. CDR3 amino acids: CASKEGFTDTQYF. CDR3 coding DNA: TGTGCCAGCAAGGAGGGTTTCACAGATACGCAGTATTTT.

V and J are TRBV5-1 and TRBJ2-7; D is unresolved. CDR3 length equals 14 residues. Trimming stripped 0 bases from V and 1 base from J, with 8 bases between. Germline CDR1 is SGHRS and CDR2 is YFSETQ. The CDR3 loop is CASSLDSLSYEQYF. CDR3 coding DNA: TGCGCCAGCAGCTTGGACAGCTTATCCTACGAGCAGTACTTC.

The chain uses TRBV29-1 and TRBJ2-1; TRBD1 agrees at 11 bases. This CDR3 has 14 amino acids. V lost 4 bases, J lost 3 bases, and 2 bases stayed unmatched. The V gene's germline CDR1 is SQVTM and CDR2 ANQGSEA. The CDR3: CSVVGQGVYNEQFF. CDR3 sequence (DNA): TGCAGCGTTGTGGGACAGGGGGTCTACAATGAGCAGTTCTTC.

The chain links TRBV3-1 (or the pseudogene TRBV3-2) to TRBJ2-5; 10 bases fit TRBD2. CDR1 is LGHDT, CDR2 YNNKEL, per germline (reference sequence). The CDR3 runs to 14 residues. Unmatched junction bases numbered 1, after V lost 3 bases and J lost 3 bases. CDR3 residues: CASSQSGGEETQYF. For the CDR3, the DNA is TGTGCCAGCAGCCAGAGCGGGGGGGAAGAGACCCAGTACTTC.

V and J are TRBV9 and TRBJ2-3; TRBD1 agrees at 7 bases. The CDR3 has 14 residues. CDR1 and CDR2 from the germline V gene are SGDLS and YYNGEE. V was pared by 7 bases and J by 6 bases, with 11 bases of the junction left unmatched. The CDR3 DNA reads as TGTGCCAGCCCTCGGGCAGGGGGAGAGGATACGCAGTATTTT. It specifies CASPRAGGEDTQYF. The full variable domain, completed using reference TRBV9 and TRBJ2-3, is DSGVTQTPKHLITATGQRVTLRCSPRSGDLSVYWYQQSLDQGLQFLIQYYNGEERAKGNILERFSAQQFPDLHSELNLSSLELGDSALYFCASPRAGGEDTQYFGPGTRLTVL.

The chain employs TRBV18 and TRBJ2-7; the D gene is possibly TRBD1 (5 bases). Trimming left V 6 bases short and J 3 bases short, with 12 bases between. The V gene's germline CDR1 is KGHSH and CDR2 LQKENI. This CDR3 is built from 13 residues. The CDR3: CASSNADNYEQYF. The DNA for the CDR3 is TGTGCCAGCTCCAACGCGGACAACTACGAGCAGTACTTC.

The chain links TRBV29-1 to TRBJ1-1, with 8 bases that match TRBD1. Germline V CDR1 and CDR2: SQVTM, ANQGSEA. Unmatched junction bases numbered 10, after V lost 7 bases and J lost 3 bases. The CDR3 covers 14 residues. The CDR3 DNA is TGCAGCGCGGACAGGGTACTTGGGGACACTGAAGCTTTCTTT. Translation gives CSADRVLGDTEAFF.

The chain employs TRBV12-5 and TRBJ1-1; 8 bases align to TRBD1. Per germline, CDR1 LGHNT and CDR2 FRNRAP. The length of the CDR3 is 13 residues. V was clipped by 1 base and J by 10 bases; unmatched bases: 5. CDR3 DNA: TGTGCTAGTGGTTTGGATTGGACAGGGCGAGCTTTCTTT. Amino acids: CASGLDWTGRAFF.

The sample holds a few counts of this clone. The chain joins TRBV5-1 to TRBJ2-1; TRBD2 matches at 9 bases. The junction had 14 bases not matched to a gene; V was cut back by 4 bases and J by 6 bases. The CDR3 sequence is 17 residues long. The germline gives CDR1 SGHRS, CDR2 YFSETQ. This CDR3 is CASSPGNSGGLVNEQFF. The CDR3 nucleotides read TGCGCCAGCAGCCCCGGCAATAGCGGGGGCCTGGTCAATGAGCAGTTCTTC.

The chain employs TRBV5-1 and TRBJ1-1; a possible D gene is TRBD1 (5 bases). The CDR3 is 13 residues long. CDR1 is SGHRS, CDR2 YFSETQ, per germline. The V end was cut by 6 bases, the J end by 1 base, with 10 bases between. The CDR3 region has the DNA TGCGCCAGCAAAAAGCAGGGGAACACTGAAGCTTTCTTT. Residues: CASKKQGNTEAFF. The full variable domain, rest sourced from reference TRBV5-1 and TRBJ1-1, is KAGVTQTPRYLIKTRGQQVTLSCSPISGHRSVSWYQQTPGQGLQFLFEYFSETQRNKGNFPGRFSGRQFSNSRSEMNVSTLELGDSALYLCASKKQGNTEAFFGQGTRLTVV.

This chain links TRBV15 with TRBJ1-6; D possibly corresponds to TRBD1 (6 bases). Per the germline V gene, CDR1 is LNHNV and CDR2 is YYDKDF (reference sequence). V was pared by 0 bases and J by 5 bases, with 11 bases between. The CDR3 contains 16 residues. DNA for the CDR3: TGTGCCACCAGCAGAGATCTCGGGGGGCATAATTCACCCCTCCACTTT. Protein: CATSRDLGGHNSPLHF. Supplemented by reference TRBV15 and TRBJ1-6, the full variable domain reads DAMVIQNPRYQVTQFGKPVTLSCSQTLNHNVMYWYQQKSSQAPKLLFHYYDKDFNNEADTPDNFQSRRPNTSFCFLDIRSPGLGDTAMYLCATSRDLGGHNSPLHFGNGTRLTVT.

DNA for the CDR3: TGTGCCAGCAGTGAACAGGGCGGGAACACTGAAGCTTTCTTT. This gives the protein CASSEQGGNTEAFF. This rearrangement joins TRBV2 to TRBJ1-1; maybe TRBD1 (5 bases). Trimming cost V 2 bases and J 1 base, with 8 bases left between them. CDR1 is SNHLY, CDR2 FYNNEI, per germline. CDR3 length equals 14 residues.

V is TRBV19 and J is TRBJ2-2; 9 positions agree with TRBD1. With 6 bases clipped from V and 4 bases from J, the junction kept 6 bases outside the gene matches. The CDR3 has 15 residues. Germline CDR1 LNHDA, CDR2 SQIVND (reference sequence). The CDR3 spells CASSPPGQGTGELFF. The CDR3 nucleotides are TGTGCCAGTAGCCCCCCGGGACAGGGCACCGGGGAGCTGTTTTTT.

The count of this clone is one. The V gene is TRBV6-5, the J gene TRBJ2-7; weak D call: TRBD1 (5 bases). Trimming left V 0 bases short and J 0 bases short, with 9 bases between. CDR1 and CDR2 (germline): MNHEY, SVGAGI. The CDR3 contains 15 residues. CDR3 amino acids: CASSYSTGTSYEQYF. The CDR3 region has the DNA TGTGCCAGCAGTTACTCCACAGGAACCTCCTACGAGCAGTACTTC.

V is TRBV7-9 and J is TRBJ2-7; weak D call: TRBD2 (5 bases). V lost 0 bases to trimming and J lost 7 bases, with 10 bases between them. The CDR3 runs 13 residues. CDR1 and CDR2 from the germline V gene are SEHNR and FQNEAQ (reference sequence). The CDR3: CASSLAGVIEQYF. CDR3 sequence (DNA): TGTGCCAGCAGCTTAGCCGGGGTAATTGAGCAGTACTTC.

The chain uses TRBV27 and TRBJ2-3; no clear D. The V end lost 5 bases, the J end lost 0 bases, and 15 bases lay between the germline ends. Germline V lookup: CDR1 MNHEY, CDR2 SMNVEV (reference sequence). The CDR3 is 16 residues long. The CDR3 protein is CASSNHRTPSTDTQYF. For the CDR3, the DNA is TGTGCCAGCAGTAATCACAGAACCCCTAGCACAGATACGCAGTATTTT.

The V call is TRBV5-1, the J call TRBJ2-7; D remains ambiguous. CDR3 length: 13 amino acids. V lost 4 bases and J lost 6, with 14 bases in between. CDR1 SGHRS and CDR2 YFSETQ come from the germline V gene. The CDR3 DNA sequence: TGCGCCAGCAGCCGGGTCCCCGCTGGCGAGCAGTACTTC. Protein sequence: CASSRVPAGEQYF.

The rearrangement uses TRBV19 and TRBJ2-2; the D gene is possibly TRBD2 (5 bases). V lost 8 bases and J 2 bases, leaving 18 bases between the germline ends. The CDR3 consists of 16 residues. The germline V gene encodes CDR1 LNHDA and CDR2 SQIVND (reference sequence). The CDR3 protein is CASRPGWAKNTGELFF. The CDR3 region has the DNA TGTGCCAGTCGCCCGGGGTGGGCTAAAAACACCGGGGAGCTGTTTTTT.

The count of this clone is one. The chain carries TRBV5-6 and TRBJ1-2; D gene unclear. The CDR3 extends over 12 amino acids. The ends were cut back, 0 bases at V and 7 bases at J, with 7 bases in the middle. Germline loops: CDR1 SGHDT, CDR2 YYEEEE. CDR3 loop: CASSLEASGYTF. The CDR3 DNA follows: TGTGCCAGCAGCTTGGAAGCGAGTGGCTACACCTTC. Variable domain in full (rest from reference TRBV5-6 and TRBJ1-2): DAGVTQSPTHLIKTRGQQVTLRCSPKSGHDTVSWYQQALGQGPQFIFQYYEEEERQRGNFPDRFSGHQFPNYSSELNVNALLLGDSALYLCASSLEASGYTFGSGTRLTVV.

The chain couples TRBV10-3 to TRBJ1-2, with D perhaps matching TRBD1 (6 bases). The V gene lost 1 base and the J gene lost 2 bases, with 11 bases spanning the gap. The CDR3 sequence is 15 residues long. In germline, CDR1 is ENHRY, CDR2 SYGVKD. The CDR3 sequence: CAISEFTGQNYGYTF. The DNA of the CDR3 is TGTGCCATCAGTGAGTTTACAGGGCAGAACTATGGCTACACCTTC.

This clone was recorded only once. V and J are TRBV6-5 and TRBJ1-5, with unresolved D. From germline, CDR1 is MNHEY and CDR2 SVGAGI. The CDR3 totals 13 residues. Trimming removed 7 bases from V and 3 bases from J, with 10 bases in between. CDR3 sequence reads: CASKTSLNQPQHF. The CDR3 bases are TGTGCCAGCAAAACTAGCCTCAATCAGCCCCAGCATTTT.

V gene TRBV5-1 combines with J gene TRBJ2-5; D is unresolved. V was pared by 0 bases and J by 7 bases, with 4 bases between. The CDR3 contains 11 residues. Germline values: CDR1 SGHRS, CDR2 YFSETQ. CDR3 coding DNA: TGCGCCAGCAGCTTGGCCGGGACCCAGTACTTC. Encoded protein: CASSLAGTQYF.

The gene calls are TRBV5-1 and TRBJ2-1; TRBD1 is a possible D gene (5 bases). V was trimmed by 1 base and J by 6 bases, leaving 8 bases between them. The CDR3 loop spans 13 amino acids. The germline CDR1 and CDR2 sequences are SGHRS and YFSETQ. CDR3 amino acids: CASSLWGPNEQFF. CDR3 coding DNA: TGCGCCAGCAGCTTGTGGGGCCCCAATGAGCAGTTCTTC.

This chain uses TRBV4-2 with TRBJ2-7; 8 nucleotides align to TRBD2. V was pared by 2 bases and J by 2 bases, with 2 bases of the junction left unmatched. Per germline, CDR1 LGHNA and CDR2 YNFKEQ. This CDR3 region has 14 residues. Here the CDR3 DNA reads TGTGCCAGCAGCCAAACCGGGGGGGCCTACGAGCAGTACTTC. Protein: CASSQTGGAYEQYF.